This is a list of T cell receptor beta chains from one sample in a study of radiotherapy plus CTLA-4 blockade in lung cancer. Sequencing used immunoSEQ multiplex PCR; TCRdb keeps in-frame clones, though not all of them. The sample lists 75,000 to 100,000 clones; about 90% were seen once. The sequences come from peripheral blood, collected from a patient treated with radiotherapy plus ipilimumab. These receptors were collected from a human donor with non-small cell lung cancer that progressed on radiotherapy plus ipilimumab. Each CDR3 is given with its conserved first and last residue. Fields, in order: clone size, J gene, D gene, V gene, CDR3 DNA, CDR3 protein. D genes are given only for firm matches. The size field is filled for only some rows; it gives once, few, many or a size class.

>-|TRBJ2-7|TRBD2|TRBV18
TGTGCCAGCTCCCGGGTGCGGGAGACTAACGAGCAGTACTTC
CASSRVRETNEQYF
>once|TRBJ2-4|-|TRBV29-1
TGCAGCGTTGAAGGAGGTTTAGCCAAAAACATTCAGTACTTC
CSVEGGLAKNIQYF
>-|TRBJ2-7|-|TRBV5-4
TGTGCCAGCAGCTCTCCGGACAGATCCTACGAGCAGTACTTC
CASSSPDRSYEQYF
>few|TRBJ2-7|-|TRBV12-2
TGTGCAAGTCGCTCCCACGACCGCAGGGCGACCGAGCAGTACTTC
CASRSHDRRATEQYF
>-|TRBJ2-7|-|TRBV5-6
TGTGCCAGCAGCCAGACAGTAGGGGAGCAGTACTTC
CASSQTVGEQYF
>-|TRBJ2-1|TRBD2|TRBV9
TGTGCCAGCAGATACCAGACTAGCGGGAGGGTGCAAAATGAGCAGTTCTTC
CASRYQTSGRVQNEQFF
>-|TRBJ2-7|-|TRBV27
TGTGCCAGCAGTGGCCGGACGCCCGGTCAGCCCGAGCAGTACTTC
CASSGRTPGQPEQYF
>-|TRBJ2-2|-|TRBV21-1
TGTGCCAGCAGCAGACCGGACACCCTAGAGAGCACCGGGGAGCTGTTTTTT
CASSRPDTLESTGELFF
>-|TRBJ1-5|-|TRBV7-2
TGTGCCAGCAGCTTAGCTGGGACATCCGGTCAGCCCCAGCATTTT
CASSLAGTSGQPQHF
>-|TRBJ2-7|-|TRBV6-1
TGTGCCAGCAGTGTTCAGGGTCTCCGCGAGCAGTACTTC
CASSVQGLREQYF
>-|TRBJ1-4|-|TRBV4-1
TGCGCCAGCAGCCAACTTCCCGGGTCTATTATAATTTTT
CASSQLPGSIIIF
>-|TRBJ2-1|TRBD2|TRBV6-5
TGTGCCAGCAGTTTACTAGCGTCGAATGAGCAGTTCTTC
CASSLLASNEQFF
>-|TRBJ2-1|-|TRBV19
TGTGCCAGTAACAAAACCGGGACAGAGCAGTTCTTC
CASNKTGTEQFF
>-|TRBJ2-5|TRBD1|TRBV25-1
TGTGCCAGCAGTGAACCTGCGACAGGGGGAGAAGTAGAGACCCAGTACTTC
CASSEPATGGEVETQYF
>-|TRBJ2-7|-|TRBV6-1
TGTGCCAGCAGGGGAGAATGGGCGGGTCCCTACGAGCAGTACTTC
CASRGEWAGPYEQYF
>-|TRBJ1-1|TRBD1|TRBV6-5
TGTGCCAGCAGTTACTCGTTGACAGGGGCAGCTTTCTTT
CASSYSLTGAAFF